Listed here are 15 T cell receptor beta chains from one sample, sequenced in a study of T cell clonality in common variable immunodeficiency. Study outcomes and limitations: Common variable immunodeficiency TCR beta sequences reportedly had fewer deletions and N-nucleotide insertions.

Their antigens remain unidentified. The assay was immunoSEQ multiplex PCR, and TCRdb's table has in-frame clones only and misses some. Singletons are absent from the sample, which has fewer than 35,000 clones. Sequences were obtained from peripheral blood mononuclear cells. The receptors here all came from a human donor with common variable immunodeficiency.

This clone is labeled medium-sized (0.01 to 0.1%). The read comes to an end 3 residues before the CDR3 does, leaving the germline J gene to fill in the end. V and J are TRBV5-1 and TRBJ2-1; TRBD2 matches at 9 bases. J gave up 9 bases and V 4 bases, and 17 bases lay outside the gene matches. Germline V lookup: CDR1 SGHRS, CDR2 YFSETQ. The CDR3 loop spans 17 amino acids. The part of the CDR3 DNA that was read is TGCGCCAGCAGCCTCATATTGTCCGGCGGGGGGGGATCTGAG. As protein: CASSLILSGGGGSE. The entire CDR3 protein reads CASSLILSGGGGSEQFF. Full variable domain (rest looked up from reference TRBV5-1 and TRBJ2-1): KAGVTQTPRYLIKTRGQQVTLSCSPISGHRSVSWYQQTPGQGLQFLFEYFSETQRNKGNFPGRFSGRQFSNSRSEMNVSTLELGDSALYLCASSLILSGGGGSEQFFGPGTRLTVL.

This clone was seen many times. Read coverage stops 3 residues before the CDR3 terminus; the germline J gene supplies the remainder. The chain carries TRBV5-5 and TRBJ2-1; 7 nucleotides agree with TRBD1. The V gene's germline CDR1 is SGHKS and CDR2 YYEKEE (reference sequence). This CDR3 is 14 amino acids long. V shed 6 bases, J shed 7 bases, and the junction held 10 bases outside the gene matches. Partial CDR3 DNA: TGTGCCAGCATCATGCACGCAGGGGGAAATGAG. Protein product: CASIMHAGGNE. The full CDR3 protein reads CASIMHAGGNEQFF. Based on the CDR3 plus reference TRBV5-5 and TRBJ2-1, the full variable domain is DAGVTQSPTHLIKTRGQQVTLRCSPISGHKSVSWYQQVLGQGPQFIFQYYEKEERGRGNFPDRFSARQFPNYSSELNVNALLLGDSALYLCASIMHAGGNEQFFGPGTRLTVL.

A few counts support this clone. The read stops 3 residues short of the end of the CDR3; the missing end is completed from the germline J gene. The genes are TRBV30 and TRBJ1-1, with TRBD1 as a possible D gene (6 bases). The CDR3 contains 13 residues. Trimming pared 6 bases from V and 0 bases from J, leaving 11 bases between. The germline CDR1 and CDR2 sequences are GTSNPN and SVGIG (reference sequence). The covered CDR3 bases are TGTGCCTGTACACAGGGATTGAACACTGAA. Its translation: CACTQGLNTE. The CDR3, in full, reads CACTQGLNTEAFF.

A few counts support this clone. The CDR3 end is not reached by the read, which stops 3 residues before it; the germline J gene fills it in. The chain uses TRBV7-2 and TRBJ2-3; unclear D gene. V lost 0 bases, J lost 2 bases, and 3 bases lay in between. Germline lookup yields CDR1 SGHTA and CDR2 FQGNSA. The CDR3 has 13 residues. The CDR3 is CASSLAATDTQYF. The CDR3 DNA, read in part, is TGTGCCAGCAGCTTAGCAGCCACAGATACG.

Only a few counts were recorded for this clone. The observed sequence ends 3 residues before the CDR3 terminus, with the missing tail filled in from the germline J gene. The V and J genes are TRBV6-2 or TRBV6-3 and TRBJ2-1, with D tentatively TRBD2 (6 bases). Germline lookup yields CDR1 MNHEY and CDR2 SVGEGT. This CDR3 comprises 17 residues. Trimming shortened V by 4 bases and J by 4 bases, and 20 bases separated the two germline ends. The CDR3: CASSLPLWRGTYNEQFF. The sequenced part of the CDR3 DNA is TGTGCCAGCAGTTTACCCCTTTGGCGGGGAACTTACAATGAG.

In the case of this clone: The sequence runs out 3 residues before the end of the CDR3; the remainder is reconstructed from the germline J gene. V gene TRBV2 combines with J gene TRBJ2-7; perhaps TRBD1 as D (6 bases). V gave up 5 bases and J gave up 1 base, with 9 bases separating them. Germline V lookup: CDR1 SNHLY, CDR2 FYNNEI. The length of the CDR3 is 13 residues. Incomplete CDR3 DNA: TGTGCCAGCAGTCTCGGACAGTCCTACGAG. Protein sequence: CASSLGQSYE. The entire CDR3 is CASSLGQSYEQYF.

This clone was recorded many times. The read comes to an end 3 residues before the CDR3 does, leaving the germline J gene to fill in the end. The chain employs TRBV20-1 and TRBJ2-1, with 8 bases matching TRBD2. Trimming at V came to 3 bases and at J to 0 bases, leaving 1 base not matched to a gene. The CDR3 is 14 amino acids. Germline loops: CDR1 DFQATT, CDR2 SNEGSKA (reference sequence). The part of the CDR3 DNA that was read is TGCAGTGCTAGCGGGGGGGCCTCCTACAATGAG. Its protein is CSASGGASYNE. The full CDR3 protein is CSASGGASYNEQFF.

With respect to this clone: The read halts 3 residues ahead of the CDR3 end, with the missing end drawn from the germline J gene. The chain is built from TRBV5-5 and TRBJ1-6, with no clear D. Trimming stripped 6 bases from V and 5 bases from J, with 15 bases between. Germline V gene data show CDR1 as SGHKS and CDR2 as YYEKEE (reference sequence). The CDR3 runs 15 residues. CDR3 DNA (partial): TGTGCCAGCAACCTTGGGCCCACCAATAATTCACCC. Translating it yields CASNLGPTNNSP. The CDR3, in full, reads CASNLGPTNNSPLHF.

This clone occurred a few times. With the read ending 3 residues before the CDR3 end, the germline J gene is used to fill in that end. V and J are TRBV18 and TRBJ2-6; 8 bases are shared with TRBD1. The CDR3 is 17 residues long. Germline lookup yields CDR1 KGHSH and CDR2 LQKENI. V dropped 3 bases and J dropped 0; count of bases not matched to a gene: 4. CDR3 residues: CASSPPGTGSGANVLTF. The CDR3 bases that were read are TGTGCCAGCTCACCCCCCGGGACAGGCTCTGGGGCCAACGTC.

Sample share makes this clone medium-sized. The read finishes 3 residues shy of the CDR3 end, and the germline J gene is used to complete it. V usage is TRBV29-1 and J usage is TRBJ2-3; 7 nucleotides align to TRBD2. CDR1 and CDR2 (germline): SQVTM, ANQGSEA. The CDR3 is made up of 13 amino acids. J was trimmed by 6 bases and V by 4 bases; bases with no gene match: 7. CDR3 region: CSVGGGSGDTQYF. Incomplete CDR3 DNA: TGCAGCGTTGGGGGGGGATCTGGGGATACG.

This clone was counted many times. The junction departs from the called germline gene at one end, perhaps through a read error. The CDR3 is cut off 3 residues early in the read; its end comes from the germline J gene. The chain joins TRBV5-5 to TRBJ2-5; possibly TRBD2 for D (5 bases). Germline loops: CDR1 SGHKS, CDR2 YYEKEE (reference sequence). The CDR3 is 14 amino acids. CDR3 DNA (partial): TGTGCCAGCTCACCGGCGGGCTGCCAAGGGACC. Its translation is CASSPAGCQGT. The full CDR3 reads CASSPAGCQGTQYF.

The CDR3 loop is CASRTGTEGNEKLFF. The sequenced part of the CDR3 DNA is TGTGCCAGTAGGACAGGGACAGAAGGTAATGAAAAA. V and J are TRBV19 and TRBJ1-4; 7 nucleotides line up with TRBD1. The CDR3 is cut off 3 residues early in the read; its end comes from the germline J gene. The germline V gene has CDR1 LNHDA and CDR2 SQIVND (reference sequence). CDR3 size: 15 residues. The V and J ends lost 6 bases and 4 bases, in that order; junction bases with no gene match: 8.

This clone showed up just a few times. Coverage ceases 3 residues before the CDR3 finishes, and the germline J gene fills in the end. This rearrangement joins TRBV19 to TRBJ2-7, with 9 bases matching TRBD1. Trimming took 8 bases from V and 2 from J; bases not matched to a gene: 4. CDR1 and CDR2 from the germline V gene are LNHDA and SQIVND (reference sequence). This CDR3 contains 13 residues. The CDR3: CASGQGSAYEQYF. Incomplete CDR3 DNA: TGTGCCAGTGGACAGGGGTCCGCCTACGAG.

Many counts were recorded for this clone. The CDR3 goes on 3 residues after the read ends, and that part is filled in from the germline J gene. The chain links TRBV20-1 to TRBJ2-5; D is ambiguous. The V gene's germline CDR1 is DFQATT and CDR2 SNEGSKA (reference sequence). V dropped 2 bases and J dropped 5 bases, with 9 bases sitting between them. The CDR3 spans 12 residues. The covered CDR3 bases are TGCAGTGCTAGAAAAGGGTCGGAGACC. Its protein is CSARKGSET. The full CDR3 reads CSARKGSETQYF.

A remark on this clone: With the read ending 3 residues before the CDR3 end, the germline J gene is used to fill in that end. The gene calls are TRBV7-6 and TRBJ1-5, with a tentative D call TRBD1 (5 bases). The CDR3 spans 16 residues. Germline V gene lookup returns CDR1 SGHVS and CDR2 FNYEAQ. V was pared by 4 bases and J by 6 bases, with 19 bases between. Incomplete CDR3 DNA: TGTGCCAGCAGCTCAAGCCCTAGCAGGGACTTTCAGCCC. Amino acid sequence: CASSSSPSRDFQP. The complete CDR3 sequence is CASSSSPSRDFQPQHF. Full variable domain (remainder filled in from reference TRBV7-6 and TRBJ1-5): GAGVSQSPRYKVTKRGQDVALRCDPISGHVSLYWYRQALGQGPEFLTYFNYEAQQDKSGLPNDRFSAERPEGSISTLTIQRTEQRDSAMYRCASSSSPSRDFQPQHFGDGTRLSIL.